This TCR beta chain was obtained from a study of shared clonotypes between healthy human individuals. Profiling relied on immunoSEQ multiplex PCR, and the TCRdb table lists in-frame clones only, not all of them. This repertoire shows 2 million to 2.5 million clones, 85% to 95% found once; its top ten account for around 0.4%. In germline, CDR1 is SQVTM, CDR2 ANQGSEA. CDR3 length: 13 residues. V was shortened by 4 bases and J by 3 bases, with 10 bases between the two germline ends. This chain connects TRBV29-1 to TRBJ1-3; D not certain. The sample comprised naive CD4+ T cells from PBMCs. The subset here: CD45RA+ positively selected. The sequence was collected from a man between 18 and 29 years old in good health. Some clones in this sample may be carry-over from other donors' samples. Here the CDR3 DNA reads TGCAGCGTTGCCGCAGGAGGTGGAAACACCATATATTTT. Translation: CSVAAGGGNTIYF.